Sequencing of this T cell receptor beta chain was carried out in a study of cytomegalovirus exposure and HLA in healthy donors. Study in general: Early released data comprised about 90 million unique TCRs from HLA-typed donors.

Trimming removed 1 base at V and 2 bases at J, with 6 bases between. CDR3 size: 14 residues. CDR1 and CDR2 from the germline V gene are LGHNT and FRNRAP. The PCR was carried out with 60 Vbeta primers and 13 Jbeta primers. Libraries were prepared by immunoSEQ multiplex PCR; TCRdb keeps only in-frame clonotypes and omits some of them. This table holds approximately 210,000 clones, approximately 83% found once. This clonotype originated in a woman in her forties or fifties in good health and CMV-seropositive. The chain joins TRBV12-5 to TRBJ1-3, with D perhaps matching TRBD1 (5 bases). The source material was PBMCs. The CDR3 loop is CASGLGQPGNTIYF. CDR3 bases: TGTGCTAGTGGTTTGGGACAGCCTGGAAACACCATATATTTT. Using reference TRBV12-5 and TRBJ1-3 for the parts outside the CDR3, the full variable domain is DARVTQTPRHKVTEMGQEVTMRCQPILGHNTVFWYRQTMMQGLELLAYFRNRAPLDDSGMPKDRFSAEMPDATLATLKIQPSEPRDSAVYFCASGLGQPGNTIYFGEGSWLTVV.